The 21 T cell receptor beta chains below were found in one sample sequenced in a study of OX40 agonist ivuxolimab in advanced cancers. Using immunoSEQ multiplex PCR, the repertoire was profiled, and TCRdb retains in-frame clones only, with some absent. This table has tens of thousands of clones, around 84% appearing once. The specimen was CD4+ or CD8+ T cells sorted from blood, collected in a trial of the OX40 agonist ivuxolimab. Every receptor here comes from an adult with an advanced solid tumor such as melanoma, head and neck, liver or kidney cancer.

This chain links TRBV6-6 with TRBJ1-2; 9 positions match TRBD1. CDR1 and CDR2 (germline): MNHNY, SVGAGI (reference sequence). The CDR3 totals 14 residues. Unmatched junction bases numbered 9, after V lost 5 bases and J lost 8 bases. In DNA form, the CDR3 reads TGTGCCAGCAGTCCTCTCACAGGGGGCAGGGGCTACACCTTC. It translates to CASSPLTGGRGYTF.

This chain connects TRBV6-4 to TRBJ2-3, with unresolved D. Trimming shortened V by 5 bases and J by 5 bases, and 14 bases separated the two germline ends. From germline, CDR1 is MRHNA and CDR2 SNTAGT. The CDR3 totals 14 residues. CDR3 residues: CASSLRNMGDTQYF. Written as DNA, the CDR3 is TGTGCCAGCAGTCTGCGTAACATGGGAGATACGCAGTATTTT.

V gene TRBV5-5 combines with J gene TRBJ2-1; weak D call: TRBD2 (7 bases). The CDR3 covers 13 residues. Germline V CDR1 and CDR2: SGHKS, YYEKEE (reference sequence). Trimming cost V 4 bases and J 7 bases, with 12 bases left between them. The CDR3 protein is CASSQEGGNEQFF. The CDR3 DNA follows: TGTGCCAGCAGCCAGGAGGGGGGGAATGAGCAGTTCTTC. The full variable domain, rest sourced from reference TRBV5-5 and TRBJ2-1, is DAGVTQSPTHLIKTRGQQVTLRCSPISGHKSVSWYQQVLGQGPQFIFQYYEKEERGRGNFPDRFSARQFPNYSSELNVNALLLGDSALYLCASSQEGGNEQFFGPGTRLTVL.

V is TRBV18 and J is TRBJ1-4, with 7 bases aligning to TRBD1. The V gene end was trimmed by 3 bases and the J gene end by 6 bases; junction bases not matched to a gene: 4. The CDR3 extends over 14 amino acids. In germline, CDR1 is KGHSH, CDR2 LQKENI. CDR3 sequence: CASSPTGVDEKLFF. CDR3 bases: TGTGCCAGCTCACCTACAGGGGTGGATGAAAAACTGTTTTTT.

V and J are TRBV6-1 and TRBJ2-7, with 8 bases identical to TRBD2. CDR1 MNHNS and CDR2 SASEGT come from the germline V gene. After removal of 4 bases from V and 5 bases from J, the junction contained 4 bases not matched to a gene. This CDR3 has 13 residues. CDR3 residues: CASSAAGGDEQYV. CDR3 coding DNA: TGTGCCAGCAGTGCTGCCGGGGGGGACGAGCAGTACGTC.

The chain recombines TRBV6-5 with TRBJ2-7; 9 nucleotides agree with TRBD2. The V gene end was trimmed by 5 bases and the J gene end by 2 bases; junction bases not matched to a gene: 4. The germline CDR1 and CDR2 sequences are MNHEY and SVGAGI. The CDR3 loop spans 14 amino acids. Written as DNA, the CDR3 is TGTGCCAGCAGTAGCGGGGGGCCTCCCTACGAGCAGTACGTC. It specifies CASSSGGPPYEQYV.

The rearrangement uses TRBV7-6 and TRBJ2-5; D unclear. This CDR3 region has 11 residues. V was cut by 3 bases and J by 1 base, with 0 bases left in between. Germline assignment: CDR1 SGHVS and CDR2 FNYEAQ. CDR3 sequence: CASSFQETQYF. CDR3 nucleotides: TGTGCCAGCAGCTTCCAAGAGACCCAGTACTTC. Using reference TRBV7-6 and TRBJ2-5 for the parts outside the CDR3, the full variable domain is GAGVSQSPRYKVTKRGQDVALRCDPISGHVSLYWYRQALGQGPEFLTYFNYEAQQDKSGLPNDRFSAERPEGSISTLTIQRTEQRDSAMYRCASSFQETQYFGPGTRLLVL.

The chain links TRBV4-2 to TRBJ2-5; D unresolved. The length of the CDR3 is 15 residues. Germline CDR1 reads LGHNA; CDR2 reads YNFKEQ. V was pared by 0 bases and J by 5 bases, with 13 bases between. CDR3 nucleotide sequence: TGTGCCAGCAGCCAAGATCCCGCTTGGATCGAGACCCAGTACTTC. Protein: CASSQDPAWIETQYF.

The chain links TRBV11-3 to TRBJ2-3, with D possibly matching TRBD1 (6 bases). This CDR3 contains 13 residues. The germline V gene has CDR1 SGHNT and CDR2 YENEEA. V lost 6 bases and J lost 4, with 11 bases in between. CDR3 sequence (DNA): TGTGCCAGCAGTATGCAGGGGTCAGATACGCAGTATTTT. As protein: CASSMQGSDTQYF.

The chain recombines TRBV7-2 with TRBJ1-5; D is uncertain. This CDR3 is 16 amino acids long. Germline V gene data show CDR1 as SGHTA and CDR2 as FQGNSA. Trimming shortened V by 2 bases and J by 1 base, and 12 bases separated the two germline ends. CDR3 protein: CASSLWAGRSNQPQHF. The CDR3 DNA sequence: TGTGCCAGCAGCTTATGGGCAGGCAGGAGCAATCAGCCCCAGCATTTT.

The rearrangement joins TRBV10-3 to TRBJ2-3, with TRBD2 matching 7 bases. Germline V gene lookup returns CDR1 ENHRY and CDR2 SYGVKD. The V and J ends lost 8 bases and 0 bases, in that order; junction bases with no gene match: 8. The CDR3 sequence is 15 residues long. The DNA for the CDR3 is TGTGCCATCGGGGGGGGTAGCGCTAGCACAGATACGCAGTATTTT. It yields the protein CAIGGGSASTDTQYF.

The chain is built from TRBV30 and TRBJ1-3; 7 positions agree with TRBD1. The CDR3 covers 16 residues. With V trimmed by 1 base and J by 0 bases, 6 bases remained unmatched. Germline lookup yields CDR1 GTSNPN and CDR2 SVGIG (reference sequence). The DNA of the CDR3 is TGTGCCTGGAGTGGGTACCGACAGGGCTCTGGAAACACCATATATTTT. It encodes CAWSGYRQGSGNTIYF.

CDR3 in amino acids: CASSRDSASPLHF. Here the CDR3 DNA reads TGTGCCAGCTCACGGGACTCGGCGTCACCCCTCCACTTT. The rearrangement links TRBV18 to TRBJ1-6; a weak D match, TRBD1 (5 bases). The CDR3 length is 13 residues. CDR1 and CDR2 (germline): KGHSH, LQKENI. Trimming pared 4 bases from V and 10 bases from J, leaving 11 bases between.

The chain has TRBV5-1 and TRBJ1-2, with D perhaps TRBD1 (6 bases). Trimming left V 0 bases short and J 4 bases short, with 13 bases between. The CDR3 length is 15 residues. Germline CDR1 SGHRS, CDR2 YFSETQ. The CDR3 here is CASSLGGTSPYGYTF. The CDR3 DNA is TGCGCCAGCAGCTTGGGGGGGACAAGCCCCTATGGCTACACCTTC.

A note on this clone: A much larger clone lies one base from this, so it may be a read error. The CDR3 loop is CASSLQGNTEAFF. The CDR3 DNA reads TGTGCCAGCAGCTTACAAGGGAACACTGAAGCTTTCTTT. The chain recombines TRBV7-3 with TRBJ1-1; no definite D call. The germline CDR1 and CDR2 sequences are SGHTA and FQGTGA. The CDR3 totals 13 residues. Trimming removed 2 bases at V and 1 base at J, with 5 bases between. Variable domain in full (rest from reference TRBV7-3 and TRBJ1-1): GAGVSQTPSNKVTEKGKYVELRCDPISGHTALYWYRQSLGQGPEFLIYFQGTGAADDSGLPNDRFFAVRPEGSVSTLKIQRTERGDSAVYLCASSLQGNTEAFFGQGTRLTVV.

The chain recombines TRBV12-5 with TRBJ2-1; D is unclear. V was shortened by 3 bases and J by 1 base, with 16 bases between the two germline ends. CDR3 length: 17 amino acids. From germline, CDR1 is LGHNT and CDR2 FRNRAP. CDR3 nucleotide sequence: TGTGCTAGTGGTTTAGGTTCTTCCACGGGTTCCTACAATGAGCAGTTCTTC. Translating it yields CASGLGSSTGSYNEQFF.

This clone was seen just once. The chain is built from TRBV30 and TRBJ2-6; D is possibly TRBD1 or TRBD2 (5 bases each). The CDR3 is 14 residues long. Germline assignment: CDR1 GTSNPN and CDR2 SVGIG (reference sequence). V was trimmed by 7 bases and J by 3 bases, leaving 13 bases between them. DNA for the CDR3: TGTGCCTCTGGGGGAGAAGGTGGGGCCAACGTCCTGACTTTC. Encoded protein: CASGGEGGANVLTF.

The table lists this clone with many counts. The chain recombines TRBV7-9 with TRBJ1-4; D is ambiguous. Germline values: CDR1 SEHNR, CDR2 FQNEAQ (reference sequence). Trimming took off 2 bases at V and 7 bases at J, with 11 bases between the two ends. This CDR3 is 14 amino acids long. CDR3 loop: CASSLQEESEKLFF. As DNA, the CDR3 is TGTGCCAGCAGCTTACAGGAGGAGAGTGAAAAACTGTTTTTT.

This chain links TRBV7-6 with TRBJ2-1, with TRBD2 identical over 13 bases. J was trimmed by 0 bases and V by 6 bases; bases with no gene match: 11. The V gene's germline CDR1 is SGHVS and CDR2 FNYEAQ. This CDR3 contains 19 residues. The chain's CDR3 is CASSSGLAGVLSSYNEQFF. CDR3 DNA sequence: TGTGCCAGCAGTTCCGGACTAGCGGGGGTTCTGAGCTCCTACAATGAGCAGTTCTTC. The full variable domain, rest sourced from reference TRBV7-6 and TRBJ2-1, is GAGVSQSPRYKVTKRGQDVALRCDPISGHVSLYWYRQALGQGPEFLTYFNYEAQQDKSGLPNDRFSAERPEGSISTLTIQRTEQRDSAMYRCASSSGLAGVLSSYNEQFFGPGTRLTVL.

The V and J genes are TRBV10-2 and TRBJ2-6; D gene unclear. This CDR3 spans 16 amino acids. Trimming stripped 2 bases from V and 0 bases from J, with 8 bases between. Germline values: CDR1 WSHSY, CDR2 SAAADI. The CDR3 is CASSEKGTSGANVLTF. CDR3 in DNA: TGCGCCAGCAGTGAGAAGGGTACCTCTGGGGCCAACGTCCTGACTTTC.

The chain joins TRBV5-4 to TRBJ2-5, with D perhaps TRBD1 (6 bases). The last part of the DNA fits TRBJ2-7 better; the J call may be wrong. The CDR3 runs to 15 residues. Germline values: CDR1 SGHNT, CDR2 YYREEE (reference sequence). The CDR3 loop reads CASSLGQENTYEQYF. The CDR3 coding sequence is TGTGCCAGCAGCTTGGGACAGGAGAATACCTACGAGCAGTACTTC.